This is a list of T cell receptor beta chains from one sample in a study of early T cells in non-severe SARS-CoV-2 infection. Each CDR3 protein gets one entry after TCRdb re-called the 5' RACE reads with MiXCR. The table records around 19,000 distinct CDR3 sequences, 5.9% of them present only once. Sequences were obtained from whole blood. The receptor set was obtained from an adult who was a healthcare worker with PCR-confirmed SARS-CoV-2 infection or an uninfected control (not recorded which). Both conserved end residues are part of each CDR3. The order of the fields is clone size, V gene, CDR3 length, D gene, J gene, CDR3 DNA, CDR3 protein. The D gene is left open where the match is weak. Clone size is shown for a subset of rows, as once, few, many or a class of expanded clone.

many,TRBV7-2,13,TRBD1,TRBJ1-2,TGTGCCAGCAGCCCAAAGGACAGGGGAGGCTACACCTTC,CASSPKDRGGYTF
.,TRBV12-3/TRBV12-4,15,.,TRBJ2-5,TGTGCCAGCAGACCTACCACTAGTCTCGGGGAGACCCAGTACTTC,CASRPTTSLGETQYF
many,TRBV27,15,.,TRBJ2-3,TGTGCCAGCAGTACACGGGACTGGGCGTCCGATACGCAGTATTTT,CASSTRDWASDTQYF
.,TRBV11-2,15,.,TRBJ1-1,TGTGCCAGCAGCCGACAGATCAAGGGCCCCACTGAAGCTTTCTTT,CASSRQIKGPTEAFF
many,TRBV7-8,14,TRBD1,TRBJ2-7,TGTGCCAGCAGCCCTTCCAGGGGGCAATACGAGCAGTACTTC,CASSPSRGQYEQYF
few,TRBV7-6,13,.,TRBJ2-2,TGTGCCAGCAGCTTCAGGGGAGCCGGGGAGCTGTTTTTT,CASSFRGAGELFF
medium-sized,TRBV11-3,16,TRBD1,TRBJ2-1,TGTGCCAGCAGCTTAGCGGGACAGATCACCTACAATGAGCAGTTCTTC,CASSLAGQITYNEQFF
many,TRBV12-3/TRBV12-4,18,TRBD2,TRBJ2-1,TGTGCCAGCAAAGAACCTGTAGCGGGAACCCGCTCCTACAATGAGCAGTTCTTC,CASKEPVAGTRSYNEQFF
many,TRBV29-1,13,TRBD1,TRBJ2-7,TGCAGCGGCGGAACCGGGACAGGGGGCGAGCAGTACTTC,CSGGTGTGGEQYF
many,TRBV4-1,17,TRBD2,TRBJ2-3,TGCGCCAGCAGCCAAGAGGGGCGGGAGGGCCGGACAGATACGCAGTATTTT,CASSQEGREGRTDTQYF
many,TRBV28,14,.,TRBJ2-7,TGTGCCAGCAGTCGGACAGCCCCCCCCTACGAGCAGTACTTC,CASSRTAPPYEQYF
many,TRBV20-1,15,TRBD1,TRBJ1-4,TGCAGTGCTACAACAGGGGGCGGAAATAATGAAAAACTGTTTTTT,CSATTGGGNNEKLFF